One T cell receptor (beta chain) is described in this entry. The entry originates in a study of blood T cell repertoires in COVID-19. Across the study: The study drew acute and convalescent COVID-19 samples from the United States, Italy and Spain. T cells, B-cell-depleted T cells, or PBMCs provided the cDNA or gDNA that served as material.

The method was immunoSEQ multiplex PCR; TCRdb's version includes in-frame clones alone and lacks a portion of them. The data hold about 210,000 clones, with around four fifths observed a single time. The source is a man aged 55 to 70 with COVID-19, enrolled during active disease. The sample was peripheral blood.

The CDR3 loop is CASSDSDEKLFF. The CDR3 coding sequence is TGTGCCAGCAGTGATTCAGATGAAAAACTGTTTTTT. The genes are TRBV2 and TRBJ1-4; D uncertain. The germline V gene encodes CDR1 SNHLY and CDR2 FYNNEI. V was trimmed by 3 bases and J by 6 bases, leaving 5 bases between them. The CDR3 totals 12 residues.